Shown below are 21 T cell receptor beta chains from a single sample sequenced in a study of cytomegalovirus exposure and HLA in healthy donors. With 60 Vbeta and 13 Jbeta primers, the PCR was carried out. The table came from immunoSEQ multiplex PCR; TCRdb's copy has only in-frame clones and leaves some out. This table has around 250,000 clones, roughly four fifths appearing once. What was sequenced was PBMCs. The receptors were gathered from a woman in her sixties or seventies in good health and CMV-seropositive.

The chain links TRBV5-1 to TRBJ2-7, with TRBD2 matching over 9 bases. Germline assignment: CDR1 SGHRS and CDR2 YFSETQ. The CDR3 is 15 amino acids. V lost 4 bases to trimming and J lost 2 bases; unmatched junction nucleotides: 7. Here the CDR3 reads CASSPTSGYAYEQYF. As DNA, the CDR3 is TGCGCCAGCAGCCCTACTAGCGGGTATGCCTACGAGCAGTACTTC.

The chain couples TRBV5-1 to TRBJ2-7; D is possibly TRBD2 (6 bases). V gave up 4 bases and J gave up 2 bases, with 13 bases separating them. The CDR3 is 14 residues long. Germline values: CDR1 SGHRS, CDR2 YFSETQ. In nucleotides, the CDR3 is TGCGCCAGCAGCCGTAGAGGGGAGGCCTACGAGCAGTACTTC. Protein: CASSRRGEAYEQYF. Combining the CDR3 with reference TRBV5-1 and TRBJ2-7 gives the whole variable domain KAGVTQTPRYLIKTRGQQVTLSCSPISGHRSVSWYQQTPGQGLQFLFEYFSETQRNKGNFPGRFSGRQFSNSRSEMNVSTLELGDSALYLCASSRRGEAYEQYFGPGTRLTVT.

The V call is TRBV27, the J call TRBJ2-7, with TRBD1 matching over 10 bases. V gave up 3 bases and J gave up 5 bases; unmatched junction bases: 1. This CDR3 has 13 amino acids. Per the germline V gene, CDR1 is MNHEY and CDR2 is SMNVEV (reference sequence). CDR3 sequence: CASSLTGGDEQYF. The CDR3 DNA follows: TGTGCCAGCAGTTTGACAGGGGGCGACGAGCAGTACTTC.

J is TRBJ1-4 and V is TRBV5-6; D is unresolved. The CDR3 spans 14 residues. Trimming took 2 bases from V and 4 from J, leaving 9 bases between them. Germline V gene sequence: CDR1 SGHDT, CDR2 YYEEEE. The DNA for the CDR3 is TGTGCCAGCAGCTTTCAGGTCAATAATGAAAAACTGTTTTTT. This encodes CASSFQVNNEKLFF.

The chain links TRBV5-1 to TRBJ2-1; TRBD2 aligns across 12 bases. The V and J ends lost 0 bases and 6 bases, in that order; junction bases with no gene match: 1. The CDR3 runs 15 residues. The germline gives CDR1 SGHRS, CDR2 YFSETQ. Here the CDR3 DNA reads TGCGCCAGCAGCTTGGGACTAGCGGGAGTCAATGAGCAGTTCTTC. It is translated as CASSLGLAGVNEQFF.

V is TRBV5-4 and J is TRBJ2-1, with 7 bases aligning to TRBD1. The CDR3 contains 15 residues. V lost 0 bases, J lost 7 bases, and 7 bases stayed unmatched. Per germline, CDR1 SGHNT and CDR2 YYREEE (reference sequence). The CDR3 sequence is CASSLVGQFQNEQFF. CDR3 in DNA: TGTGCCAGCAGCTTGGTGGGACAGTTTCAAAATGAGCAGTTCTTC.

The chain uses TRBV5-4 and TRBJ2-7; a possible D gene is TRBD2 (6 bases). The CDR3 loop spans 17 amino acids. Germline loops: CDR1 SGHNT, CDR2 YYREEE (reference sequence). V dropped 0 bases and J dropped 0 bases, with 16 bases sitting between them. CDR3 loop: CASSLVNLLEGSYEQYF. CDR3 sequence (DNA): TGTGCCAGCAGCTTGGTAAACTTGTTGGAGGGCTCCTACGAGCAGTACTTC.

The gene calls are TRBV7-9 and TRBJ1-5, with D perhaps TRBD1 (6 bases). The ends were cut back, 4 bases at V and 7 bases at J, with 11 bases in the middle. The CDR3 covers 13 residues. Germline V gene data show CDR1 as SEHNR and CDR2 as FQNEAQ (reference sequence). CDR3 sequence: CASSYDRWQPQHF. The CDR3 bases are TGTGCCAGCAGCTATGACAGGTGGCAGCCCCAGCATTTT.

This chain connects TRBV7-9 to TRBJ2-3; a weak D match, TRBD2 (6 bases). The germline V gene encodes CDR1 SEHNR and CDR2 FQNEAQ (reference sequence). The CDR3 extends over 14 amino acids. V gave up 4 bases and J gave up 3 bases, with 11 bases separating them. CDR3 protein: CASSYWRETDTQYF. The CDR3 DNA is TGTGCCAGCAGCTACTGGAGGGAAACAGATACGCAGTATTTT.

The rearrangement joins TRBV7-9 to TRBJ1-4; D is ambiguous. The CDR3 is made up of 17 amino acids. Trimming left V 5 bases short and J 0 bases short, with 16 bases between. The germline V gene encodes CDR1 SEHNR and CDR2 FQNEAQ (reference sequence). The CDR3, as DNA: TGTGCCAGCAGCCAGGTCTCCACTCGTGCAACTAATGAAAAACTGTTTTTT. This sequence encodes CASSQVSTRATNEKLFF.

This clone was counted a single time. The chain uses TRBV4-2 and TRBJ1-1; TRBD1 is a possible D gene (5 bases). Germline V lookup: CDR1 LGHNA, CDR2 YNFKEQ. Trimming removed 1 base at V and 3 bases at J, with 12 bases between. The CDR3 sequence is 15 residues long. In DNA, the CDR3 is TGTGCCAGCAGCCAAGGGCGGGGCGTAGACACTGAAGCTTTCTTT. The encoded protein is CASSQGRGVDTEAFF.

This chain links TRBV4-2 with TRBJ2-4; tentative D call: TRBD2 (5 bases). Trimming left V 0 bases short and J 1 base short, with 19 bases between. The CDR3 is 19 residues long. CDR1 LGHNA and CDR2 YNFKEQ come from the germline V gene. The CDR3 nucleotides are TGTGCCAGCAGCCAAGAACGTAGCGAGGCTCGAGGTGCCAAAAACATTCAGTACTTC. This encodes CASSQERSEARGAKNIQYF.

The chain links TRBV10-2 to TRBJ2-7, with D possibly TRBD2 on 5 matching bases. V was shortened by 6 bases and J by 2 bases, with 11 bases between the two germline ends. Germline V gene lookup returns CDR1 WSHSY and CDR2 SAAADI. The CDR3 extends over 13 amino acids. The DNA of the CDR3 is TGCGCCAGCAGGGAGACGGGGACCTACGAGCAGTACTTC. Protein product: CASRETGTYEQYF.

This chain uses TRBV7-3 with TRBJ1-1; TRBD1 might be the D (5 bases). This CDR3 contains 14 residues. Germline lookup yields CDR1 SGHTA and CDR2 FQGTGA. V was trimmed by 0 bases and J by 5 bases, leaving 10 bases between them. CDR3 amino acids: CASSLTREGTEAFF. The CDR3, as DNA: TGTGCCAGCAGCTTAACGAGGGAGGGGACTGAAGCTTTCTTT.

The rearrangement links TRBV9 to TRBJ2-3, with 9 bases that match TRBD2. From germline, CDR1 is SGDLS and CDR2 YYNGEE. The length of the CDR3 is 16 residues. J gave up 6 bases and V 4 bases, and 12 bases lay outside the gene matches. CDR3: CASSKSTGTSWDTQYF. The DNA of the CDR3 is TGTGCCAGCAGCAAATCAACCGGGACTAGCTGGGATACGCAGTATTTT.

CDR3 coding DNA: TGCGCCAGCAGCTTGGGGGCAACCCACCAAAACGCGTACGAGCAGTACTTC. This codes for CASSLGATHQNAYEQYF. The V call is TRBV5-1, the J call TRBJ2-7; D is undetermined. Germline loops: CDR1 SGHRS, CDR2 YFSETQ. Trimming stripped 0 bases from V and 4 bases from J, with 20 bases between. The CDR3 totals 17 residues.

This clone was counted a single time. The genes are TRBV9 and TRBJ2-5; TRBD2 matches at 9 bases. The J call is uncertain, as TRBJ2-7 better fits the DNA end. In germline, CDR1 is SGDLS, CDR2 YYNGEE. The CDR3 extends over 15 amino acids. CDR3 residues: CASSVSSGRSDEQYF. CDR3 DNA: TGTGCCAGCAGCGTTAGTAGCGGGAGAAGCGACGAGCAGTACTTC.

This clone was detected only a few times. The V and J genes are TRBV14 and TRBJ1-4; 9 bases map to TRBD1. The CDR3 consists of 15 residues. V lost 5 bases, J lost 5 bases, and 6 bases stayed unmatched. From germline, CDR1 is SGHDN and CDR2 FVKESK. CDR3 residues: CASSTPGTGNEKLFF. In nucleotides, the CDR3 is TGTGCCAGCAGCACCCCCGGGACAGGGAATGAAAAACTGTTTTTT.

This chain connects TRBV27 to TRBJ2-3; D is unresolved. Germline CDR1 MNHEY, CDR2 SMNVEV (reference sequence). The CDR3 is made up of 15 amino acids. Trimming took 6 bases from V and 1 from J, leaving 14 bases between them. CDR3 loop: CASSRQVDGTDTQYF. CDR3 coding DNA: TGTGCCAGCAGCCGTCAGGTAGACGGCACAGATACGCAGTATTTT.

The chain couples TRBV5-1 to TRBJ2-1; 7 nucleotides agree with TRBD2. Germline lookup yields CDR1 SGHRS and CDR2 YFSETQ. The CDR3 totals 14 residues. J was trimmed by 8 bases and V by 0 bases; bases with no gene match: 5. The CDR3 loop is CASSLAGAGHEQFF. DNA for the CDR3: TGCGCCAGCAGCTTGGCGGGAGCGGGACATGAGCAGTTCTTC.

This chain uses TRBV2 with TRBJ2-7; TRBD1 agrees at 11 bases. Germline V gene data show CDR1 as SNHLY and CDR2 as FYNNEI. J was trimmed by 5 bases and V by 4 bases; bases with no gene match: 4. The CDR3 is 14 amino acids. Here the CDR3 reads CASSVDRGHDEQYF. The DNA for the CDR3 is TGTGCCAGCAGTGTGGACAGGGGGCACGACGAGCAGTACTTC.